The rows below give T cell receptor beta chains drawn from one sample of a study of blood T cell repertoires in COVID-19. Profiled with immunoSEQ multiplex PCR; TCRdb holds only in-frame clones, not every one. The sample shows 65,000 to 70,000 clones, more than 60% of them seen only once. The source material was peripheral blood. The source of these receptors is a human donor in a cohort sampled during active COVID-19. The CDR3 runs from the conserved cysteine through the conserved F or W. D genes are given only for firm matches. Rows may omit the clone size; those that give it use once, few, many or a size class.

j_gene: TRBJ2-1
d_gene: .
v_gene: TRBV28
abundance: .
CDR3aa: CASSSRAGTKPGSYNEQFF
CDR3nt: TGTGCCAGCAGTTCGCGGGCCGGGACAAAGCCGGGCTCCTACAATGAGCAGTTCTTC

j_gene: TRBJ1-1
d_gene: TRBD1
v_gene: TRBV28
abundance: .
CDR3aa: CASSSPGQGPPEAFF
CDR3nt: TGTGCCAGCAGCTCCCCGGGACAGGGTCCCCCTGAAGCTTTCTTT

j_gene: TRBJ1-4
d_gene: .
v_gene: TRBV7-9
abundance: .
CDR3aa: CASSPPGIEKLFF
CDR3nt: TGTGCCAGCAGCCCACCAGGGATTGAAAAACTGTTTTTT

j_gene: TRBJ1-5
d_gene: .
v_gene: TRBV19
abundance: .
CDR3aa: CASSTPGASNQPQHF
CDR3nt: TGTGCCAGTAGTACCCCAGGGGCGAGCAATCAGCCCCAGCATTTT

j_gene: TRBJ2-3
d_gene: TRBD2
v_gene: TRBV5-1
abundance: .
CDR3aa: CASSLGTSGGRYTQYF
CDR3nt: TGCGCCAGCAGCTTGGGGACTAGCGGGGGGCGATATACGCAGTATTTT

j_gene: TRBJ2-7
d_gene: .
v_gene: TRBV6-6
abundance: .
CDR3aa: CASSYVTYEQYF
CDR3nt: TGTGCCAGCAGTTATGTAACCTACGAGCAGTACTTC

j_gene: TRBJ1-2
d_gene: TRBD1
v_gene: TRBV5-4
abundance: .
CDR3aa: CASSLVDRASYGYTF
CDR3nt: TGTGCCAGCAGCTTGGTGGACAGGGCCTCCTATGGCTACACCTTC

j_gene: TRBJ2-5
d_gene: .
v_gene: TRBV7-9
abundance: .
CDR3aa: CASTATGVTEKTQYF
CDR3nt: TGTGCCAGCACGGCGACGGGGGTCACGGAAAAGACCCAGTACTTC

j_gene: TRBJ1-2
d_gene: TRBD1
v_gene: TRBV30
abundance: .
CDR3aa: CAWLTGTGVRGYTF
CDR3nt: TGTGCCTGGCTAACCGGGACAGGGGTACGAGGCTACACCTTC

j_gene: TRBJ1-1
d_gene: .
v_gene: TRBV28
abundance: once
CDR3aa: CASSSRDNLNTEAFF
CDR3nt: TGTGCCAGCAGTTCCCGGGACAACCTGAACACTGAAGCTTTCTTT

j_gene: TRBJ1-6
d_gene: TRBD1
v_gene: TRBV5-4
abundance: .
CDR3aa: CASSPGGQGSGSPLHF
CDR3nt: TGTGCCAGCAGCCCAGGGGGACAGGGTAGCGGTTCACCCCTCCACTTT

j_gene: TRBJ1-1
d_gene: .
v_gene: TRBV5-8
abundance: .
CDR3aa: CASSLTRNTEAFF
CDR3nt: TGTGCCAGCAGCTTGACTAGGAACACTGAAGCTTTCTTT

j_gene: TRBJ2-2
d_gene: .
v_gene: TRBV6-4
abundance: .
CDR3aa: CASSEAGDLSTGELFF
CDR3nt: TGTGCCAGCAGTGAAGCAGGGGATTTGAGCACCGGGGAGCTGTTTTTT

j_gene: TRBJ2-7
d_gene: .
v_gene: TRBV14
abundance: .
CDR3aa: CASSQFKGDYEQYF
CDR3nt: TGTGCCAGCAGCCAATTTAAGGGGGACTACGAGCAGTACTTC

j_gene: TRBJ2-5
d_gene: .
v_gene: TRBV7-7
abundance: once
CDR3aa: CASSLGVQETQYF
CDR3nt: TGTGCTAGCAGCTTGGGAGTTCAAGAGACCCAGTACTTC

j_gene: TRBJ1-1
d_gene: TRBD1
v_gene: TRBV7-9
abundance: .
CDR3aa: CASSSTGGKGEAFF
CDR3nt: TGTGCCAGCAGCTCTACAGGGGGTAAGGGTGAAGCTTTCTTT

j_gene: TRBJ2-1
d_gene: .
v_gene: TRBV3-1/TRBV3-2
abundance: .
CDR3aa: CASSQDLNEQFF
CDR3nt: TGTGCCAGCAGCCAAGATCTCAATGAGCAGTTCTTC

j_gene: TRBJ2-5
d_gene: .
v_gene: TRBV5-4
abundance: .
CDR3aa: CASSSGTPPETQYF
CDR3nt: TGTGCCAGCAGCTCCGGGACACCACCAGAGACCCAGTACTTC

j_gene: TRBJ1-2
d_gene: TRBD1
v_gene: TRBV5-4
abundance: .
CDR3aa: CASSRDRTGPGGYGYTF
CDR3nt: TGTGCCAGCAGCCGGGATAGGACAGGGCCGGGGGGCTATGGCTACACCTTC

j_gene: TRBJ1-1
d_gene: .
v_gene: TRBV9
abundance: .
CDR3aa: CASSVLWNTEAFF
CDR3nt: TGTGCCAGCAGCGTACTATGGAACACTGAAGCTTTCTTT

j_gene: TRBJ2-5
d_gene: TRBD2
v_gene: TRBV5-4
abundance: .
CDR3aa: CASSFAGGLFQETQYF
CDR3nt: TGTGCCAGCAGCTTTGCGGGGGGGCTATTCCAAGAGACCCAGTACTTC

j_gene: TRBJ1-5
d_gene: .
v_gene: TRBV30
abundance: .
CDR3aa: CAWSGQGNQPQHF
CDR3nt: TGTGCCTGGAGTGGGCAGGGGAATCAGCCCCAGCATTTT

j_gene: TRBJ1-4
d_gene: TRBD1
v_gene: TRBV7-2
abundance: .
CDR3aa: CASSLVPGGVNEKLFF
CDR3nt: TGTGCCAGCAGCTTAGTCCCAGGGGGCGTGAATGAAAAACTGTTTTTT

j_gene: TRBJ2-2
d_gene: TRBD2
v_gene: TRBV7-9
abundance: .
CDR3aa: CASSFSGSDTGELFF
CDR3nt: TGTGCCAGCAGTTTTAGCGGGAGTGACACCGGGGAGCTGTTTTTT

j_gene: TRBJ2-7
d_gene: .
v_gene: TRBV18
abundance: .
CDR3aa: CASSPGSGSYEQYF
CDR3nt: TGTGCCAGCTCACCAGGGAGCGGATCTTACGAGCAGTACTTC

j_gene: TRBJ1-6
d_gene: .
v_gene: TRBV10-2
abundance: .
CDR3aa: CASREGVGGSPLHF
CDR3nt: TGCGCCAGCAGAGAAGGGGTGGGGGGTTCACCCCTCCACTTT

j_gene: TRBJ2-4
d_gene: .
v_gene: TRBV27
abundance: .
CDR3aa: CASSFKPTGNIQYF
CDR3nt: TGTGCCAGCAGTTTCAAACCAACCGGAAACATTCAGTACTTC

j_gene: TRBJ2-6
d_gene: TRBD2
v_gene: TRBV11-2
abundance: .
CDR3aa: CASSNRAGVFSGANVLTF
CDR3nt: TGTGCCAGCAGCAATAGAGCGGGGGTCTTCTCTGGGGCCAACGTCCTGACTTTC

j_gene: TRBJ2-5
d_gene: TRBD1
v_gene: TRBV27
abundance: .
CDR3aa: CASRATGTSVTQETQYF
CDR3nt: TGTGCCAGCAGGGCGACAGGGACCTCAGTGACTCAAGAGACCCAGTACTTC

j_gene: TRBJ2-2
d_gene: .
v_gene: TRBV28
abundance: .
CDR3aa: CASRTGTNTGELFF
CDR3nt: TGTGCCAGCAGGACCGGGACGAACACCGGGGAGCTGTTTTTT

j_gene: TRBJ2-3
d_gene: .
v_gene: TRBV28
abundance: .
CDR3aa: CASSRRGGGTDTQYF
CDR3nt: TGTGCCAGCAGTCGGCGGGGCGGGGGCACAGATACGCAGTATTTT

j_gene: TRBJ2-3
d_gene: .
v_gene: TRBV7-2
abundance: .
CDR3aa: CASSLVKGGAGPDTQYF
CDR3nt: TGTGCCAGCAGCTTAGTAAAGGGGGGGGCAGGTCCAGATACGCAGTATTTT

j_gene: TRBJ2-7
d_gene: TRBD2
v_gene: TRBV2
abundance: .
CDR3aa: CASSATSGSYEQYF
CDR3nt: TGTGCCAGCAGTGCAACTAGCGGGAGTTACGAGCAGTACTTC

j_gene: TRBJ1-1
d_gene: .
v_gene: TRBV30
abundance: .
CDR3aa: CAWSVRGEAFF
CDR3nt: TGTGCCTGGAGTGTACGGGGAGAAGCTTTCTTT

j_gene: TRBJ2-7
d_gene: TRBD1
v_gene: TRBV28
abundance: .
CDR3aa: CASRRERGREQYF
CDR3nt: TGTGCCAGCAGGAGAGAAAGGGGGCGGGAGCAGTACTTC

j_gene: TRBJ2-5
d_gene: TRBD2
v_gene: TRBV5-4
abundance: .
CDR3aa: CASSGTSGGQETQYF
CDR3nt: TGTGCCAGCAGCGGGACTAGCGGGGGCCAAGAGACCCAGTACTTC

j_gene: TRBJ1-6
d_gene: .
v_gene: TRBV23-1
abundance: .
CDR3aa: CASSSPQTDTIRSPLHF
CDR3nt: TGCGCCAGCAGTTCGCCCCAGACAGACACTATAAGGTCACCCCTCCACTTT

j_gene: TRBJ2-3
d_gene: .
v_gene: TRBV9
abundance: .
CDR3aa: CASSPTGFTDTQYF
CDR3nt: TGTGCCAGCAGCCCCACAGGGTTCACAGATACGCAGTATTTT

j_gene: TRBJ1-5
d_gene: .
v_gene: TRBV2
abundance: .
CDR3aa: CASSRVQGEGNQPQHF
CDR3nt: TGTGCCAGCAGTCGCGTACAGGGTGAGGGCAATCAGCCCCAGCATTTT

j_gene: TRBJ2-5
d_gene: TRBD1
v_gene: TRBV30
abundance: .
CDR3aa: CAGNDRADETQYF
CDR3nt: TGTGCCGGAAACGACAGGGCTGACGAGACCCAGTACTTC

j_gene: TRBJ1-5
d_gene: .
v_gene: TRBV4-1
abundance: .
CDR3aa: CASSQETIYNHGQPQHF
CDR3nt: TGCGCCAGCAGCCAAGAGACAATCTATAACCATGGGCAGCCCCAGCATTTT